The next 8 T cell receptor beta chains were all read from a single sample in a study of T cells in Graves' hyperthyroidism and ophthalmopathy (dated by TCRdb to between 2018 and 2021). The receptor library was made with multiplex PCR. Sequencing instrument: Illumina HiSeq 2000. The TCR beta CDR3 regions were amplified from RNA transcripts. The first round of RT-PCR for the TCR CDR3 was performed with the HTBI primer set and the Qiagen OneStep RT-PCR kit. TCRdb reran the public reads through fastp at Q25 and MiXCR, keeping productive beta chains. Rows are combined by CDR3 protein, so each entry shows the most common genes and DNA. The sample table holds 400,000 to 600,000 distinct CDR3 sequences, of which 15% to 20% were seen once. The ten most abundant clones make up 25% to 35% of the sample. The sample consisted of blood. The receptor set was obtained from a woman aged 25 to 45 with Graves' ophthalmopathy.

This clonotype was seen a few times. The chain joins TRBV12-3 or TRBV12-4 to TRBJ2-6; tentatively, D is TRBD1 (6 bases). V shed 4 bases and J shed 0 bases, with 13 bases lying between them. The CDR3 is made up of 17 amino acids. The CDR3 reads CASSSRDIASGANVLTF. CDR3 DNA sequence: TGTGCCAGCAGTTCGAGGGACATCGCCTCTGGGGCCAACGTCCTGACTTTC.

This clonotype has ten or more counts. V is TRBV28 and J is TRBJ1-5; D gene unclear. The V gene lost 6 bases and the J gene lost 0 bases, with 9 bases spanning the gap. Germline V gene sequence: CDR1 MDHEN, CDR2 SYDVKM. The length of the CDR3 is 14 residues. The CDR3 nucleotides are TGTGCCAGCAGCCCTGATAATAGCAATCAGCCCCAGCATTTT. This gives the protein CASSPDNSNQPQHF. Complete variable domain (other parts from reference TRBV28 and TRBJ1-5): DVKVTQSSRYLVKRTGEKVFLECVQDMDHENMFWYRQDPGLGLRLIYFSYDVKMKEKGDIPEGYSVSREKKERFSLILESASTNQTSMYLCASSPDNSNQPQHFGDGTRLSIL.

The chain employs TRBV12-3 or TRBV12-4 and TRBJ2-1, with 9 nucleotides matching TRBD2. With 3 bases clipped from V and 3 bases from J, the junction kept 3 bases outside the gene matches. This CDR3 has 15 residues. CDR3 coding DNA: TGTGCCAGCAGTTTCGTGACTAGCGGCTACAATGAGCAGTTCTTC. Its translation: CASSFVTSGYNEQFF.

This clonotype was counted ten times or more. The rearrangement links TRBV7-3 to TRBJ2-3, with no clear D. CDR3 length equals 14 residues. Trimming left V 1 base short and J 0 bases short, with 5 bases between. Germline V gives CDR1 SGHTA, CDR2 FQGTGA. CDR3 in DNA: TGTGCCAGCAGCTTAATGGATAGCACAGATACGCAGTATTTT. Protein sequence: CASSLMDSTDTQYF.

This clonotype has more than one count but fewer than ten. The CDR3 sequence is CSARPPLGGNNQPQHF. In DNA form, the CDR3 reads TGCAGTGCTAGACCCCCGTTGGGCGGGAACAATCAGCCCCAGCATTTT. The chain employs TRBV20-1 and TRBJ1-5; no reliable D call. V lost 2 bases and J 3 bases, leaving 17 bases between the germline ends. The germline V gene has CDR1 DFQATT and CDR2 SNEGSKA (reference sequence). This CDR3 comprises 16 residues.

This clonotype was detected only a few times. The chain couples TRBV7-2 to TRBJ2-6, with 7 positions matching TRBD2. Germline loops: CDR1 SGHTA, CDR2 FQGNSA. This CDR3 is 17 amino acids long. V lost 1 base and J lost 4; bases outside the gene matches: 7. CDR3 loop: CASSLVAGVAGANVLTF. CDR3 nucleotide sequence: TGTGCCAGCAGCTTAGTTGCGGGAGTTGCCGGGGCCAACGTCCTGACTTTC. The entire variable domain, with the rest obtained from reference TRBV7-2 and TRBJ2-6, is as follows: GAGVSQSPSNKVTEKGKDVELRCDPISGHTALYWYRQSLGQGLEFLIYFQGNSAPDKSGLPSDRFSAERTGGSVSTLTIQRTQQEDSAVYLCASSLVAGVAGANVLTFGAGSRLTVL.

The chain employs TRBV12-3 or TRBV12-4 and TRBJ1-2; D is perhaps TRBD1 (6 bases). The length of the CDR3 is 15 residues. The V gene lost 3 bases and the J gene lost 0 bases, with 11 bases spanning the gap. The CDR3 here is CASSLGAPSNYGYTF. Written as DNA, the CDR3 is TGTGCCAGCAGTTTGGGGGCCCCATCTAACTATGGCTACACCTTC.

This rearrangement joins TRBV10-3 to TRBJ1-1; 7 positions agree with TRBD1. V lost 4 bases, J lost 1 base, and 15 bases stayed unmatched. In germline, CDR1 is ENHRY, CDR2 SYGVKD. The CDR3 spans 18 residues. CDR3 sequence reads: CAISVLGGRASQNTEAFF. The CDR3 DNA is TGTGCCATCAGTGTTTTAGGGGGCCGAGCCTCCCAGAACACTGAAGCTTTCTTT.